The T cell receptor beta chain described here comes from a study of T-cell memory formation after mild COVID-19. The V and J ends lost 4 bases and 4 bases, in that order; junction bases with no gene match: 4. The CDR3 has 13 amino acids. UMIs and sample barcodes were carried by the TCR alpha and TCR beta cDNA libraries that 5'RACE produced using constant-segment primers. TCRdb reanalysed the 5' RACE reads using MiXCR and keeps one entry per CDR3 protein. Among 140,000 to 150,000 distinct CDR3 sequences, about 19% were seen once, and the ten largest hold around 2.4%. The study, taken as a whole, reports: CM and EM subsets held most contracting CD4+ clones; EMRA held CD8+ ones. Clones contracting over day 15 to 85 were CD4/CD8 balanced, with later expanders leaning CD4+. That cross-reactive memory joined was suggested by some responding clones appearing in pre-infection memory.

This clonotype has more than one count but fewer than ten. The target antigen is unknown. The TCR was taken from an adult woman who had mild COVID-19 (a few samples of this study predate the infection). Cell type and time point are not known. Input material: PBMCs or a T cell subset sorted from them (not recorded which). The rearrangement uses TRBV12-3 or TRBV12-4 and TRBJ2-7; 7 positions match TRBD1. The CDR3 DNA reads TGTGCCAGCAGTTACGGACAGGAGTACGAGCAGTACTTC. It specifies CASSYGQEYEQYF.